This entry describes one TCR beta chain. This sample is part of a study of OX40 agonist ivuxolimab in advanced cancers. Overall study: Ivuxolimab, an agonist antibody against OX40 (CD134), was given to patients. Dose-escalation patients were diagnosed with hepatocellular carcinoma, melanoma, renal cell cancer or head and neck cancer.

Trimming stripped 0 bases from V and 2 bases from J, with 17 bases between. In germline, CDR1 is WNHNN, CDR2 SYGVQD (reference sequence). The CDR3 extends over 18 amino acids. Clones were sequenced by immunoSEQ multiplex PCR, and TCRdb holds only the in-frame ones, with some missing. The table has around 35,000 clones, around 80% seen once. The chain recombines TRBV10-1 with TRBJ2-4; D unclear. The receptor's source is an adult with an advanced solid tumor such as melanoma, head and neck, liver or kidney cancer. Sequencing was performed on CD4+ or CD8+ T cells sorted from blood, taken in a trial of the OX40 agonist ivuxolimab. Written as DNA, the CDR3 is TGCGCCAGCAGTGAGTCTGTTAGGGCCGTTGGCCCCAAAAACATTCAGTACTTC. It translates to CASSESVRAVGPKNIQYF.